This TCR beta chain was identified during a study of blood T cell repertoires in COVID-19. Per the study methods: Amplification of reference gene primers provided the estimated nucleated cell counts. Clones were read by immunoSEQ multiplex PCR, and TCRdb kept only the in-frame ones, dropping some. V and J calls and clone size are copied from that table; D and trimming were computed from the DNA. The table lists around 22,000 clones, 75% to 90% of them singletons, with about 25% in the top ten. The germline V gene has CDR1 KGHDR and CDR2 SFDVKD. With 3 bases clipped from V and 5 bases from J, the junction kept 7 bases outside the gene matches. This CDR3 comprises 16 residues.

Material: peripheral blood. The chain uses TRBV24-1 and TRBJ2-1; 9 nucleotides agree with TRBD2. This TCR came from a human donor with active COVID-19. The donor label of this sample is uncertain. The DNA of the CDR3 is TGTGCCACCAGTGATCAGACTAGCGGAACCGACAATGAGCAGTTCTTC. Its protein is CATSDQTSGTDNEQFF.